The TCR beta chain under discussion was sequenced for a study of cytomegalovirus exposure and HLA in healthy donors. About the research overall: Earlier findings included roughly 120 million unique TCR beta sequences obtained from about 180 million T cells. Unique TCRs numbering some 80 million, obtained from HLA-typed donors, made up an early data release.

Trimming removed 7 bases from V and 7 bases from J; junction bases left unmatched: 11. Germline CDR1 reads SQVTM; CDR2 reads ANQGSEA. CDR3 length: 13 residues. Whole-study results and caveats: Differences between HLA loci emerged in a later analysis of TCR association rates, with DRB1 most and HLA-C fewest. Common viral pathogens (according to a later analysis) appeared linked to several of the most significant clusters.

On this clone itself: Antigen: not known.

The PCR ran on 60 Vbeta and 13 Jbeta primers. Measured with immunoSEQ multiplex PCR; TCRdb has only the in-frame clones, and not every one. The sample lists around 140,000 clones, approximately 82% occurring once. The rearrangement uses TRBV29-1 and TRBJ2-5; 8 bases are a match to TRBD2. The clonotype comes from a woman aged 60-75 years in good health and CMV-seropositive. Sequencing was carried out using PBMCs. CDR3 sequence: CSAEAGGFGTQYF. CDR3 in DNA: TGCAGCGCCGAGGCGGGGGGCTTTGGGACCCAGTACTTC.